This T cell receptor beta chain was profiled in a study of T cell changes during pregnancy in multiple sclerosis. Germline lookup yields CDR1 LNHDA and CDR2 SQIVND (reference sequence). The length of the CDR3 is 13 residues. Produced via immunoSEQ multiplex PCR; TCRdb's table is partial and in-frame only. The sample has about 23,000 clones, 86% seen once. The chain recombines TRBV19 with TRBJ2-5; TRBD1 might be the D (6 bases). The J call may not be correct, given that the DNA end is closer to TRBJ2-7. Sample: CD4+ T cells from peripheral blood mononuclear cells, taken in the first trimester of pregnancy. The receptor comes from a female donor in good health, enrolled as a control in a pregnancy study. The CDR3 sequence is CASRDGQRYEQYF. The CDR3 DNA reads as TGTGCCAGTAGGGATGGACAGCGCTACGAGCAGTACTTC.